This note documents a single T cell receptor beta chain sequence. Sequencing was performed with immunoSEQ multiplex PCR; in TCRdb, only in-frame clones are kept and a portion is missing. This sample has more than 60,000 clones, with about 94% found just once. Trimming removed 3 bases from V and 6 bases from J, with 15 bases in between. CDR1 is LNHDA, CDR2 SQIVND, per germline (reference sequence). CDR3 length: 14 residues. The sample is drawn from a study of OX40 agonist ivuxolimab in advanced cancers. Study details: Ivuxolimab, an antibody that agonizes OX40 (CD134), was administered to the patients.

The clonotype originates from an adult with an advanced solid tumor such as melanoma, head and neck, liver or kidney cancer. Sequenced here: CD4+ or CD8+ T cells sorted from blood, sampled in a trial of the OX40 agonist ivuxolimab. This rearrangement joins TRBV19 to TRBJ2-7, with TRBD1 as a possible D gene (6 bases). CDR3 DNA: TGTGCCAGTAGTATGTCTTCAGGGGCCCGCGAGCAGTACTTC. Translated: CASSMSSGAREQYF.